This T cell receptor beta chain was identified in a study of beta chain features in type 1 diabetes. Expressed TCRB transcripts were sequenced after all isolated RNA was converted to cDNA. TCRdb keeps only in-frame clones here, not all; method: immunoSEQ multiplex PCR. The data hold about 660,000 clones, with 11% to 15% observed a single time. Study-wide findings and caveats: In every one of the four CD4+ subsets, TCRB CDR3s were moderately but significantly shorter in Type 1 diabetes patients. In cDNA sequencing, cells with high TCR expression could be over-represented. Whether TCRB rearrangement is influenced by HLA type was left unresolved in this analysis.

Sorted populations were all over 98% pure. This clone came up a few times. What it binds is unknown. The CDR3 consists of 14 residues. Germline loops: CDR1 MRHNA, CDR2 SNTAGT. Trimming left V 5 bases short and J 1 base short, with 6 bases between. The J gene is TRBJ2-6, the V gene TRBV6-4; D is unclear. The clonotype originates from a man between 18 and 35 years old with type 1 diabetes. Sequencing was performed on naive CD4+ T cells from blood. CDR3 nucleotides: TGTGCCAGCAGTCTGGATTCTGGGGCCAACGTCCTGACTTTC. Translating gives CASSLDSGANVLTF.